Listed below are T cell receptor beta chains from one sample, sequenced in a study of blood T cells in healthy people across ages. TCRdb passed the 5' RACE reads through MiXCR, listing each CDR3 protein once. Among over 1,500,000 distinct CDR3 sequences listed, more than 35% were seen once. Sequenced: blood. These receptor sequences come from a human donor in good health. The CDR3 runs from the conserved cysteine through the conserved F or W. D genes are given only for firm matches. Not all rows give a size; the values are once, few, many and, for expanded clones, a class.

v_call: TRBV6-2/TRBV6-3
j_call: TRBJ2-7
d_call: -
clone_size: few
cdr3_aa: CASSYTSSSYEQYF
cdr3_nt: TGTGCCAGCAGTTACACAAGTTCCTCCTACGAGCAGTACTTC

v_call: TRBV7-9
j_call: TRBJ2-1
d_call: TRBD1
clone_size: few
cdr3_aa: CASSSGTANEQFF
cdr3_nt: TGTGCCAGCAGCTCCGGGACAGCCAATGAGCAGTTCTTC

v_call: TRBV7-2
j_call: TRBJ2-7
d_call: TRBD2
clone_size: few
cdr3_aa: CASRRGDSYEQYF
cdr3_nt: TGTGCCAGCCGCCGGGGGGATTCCTACGAGCAGTACTTC

v_call: TRBV12-3/TRBV12-4
j_call: TRBJ1-2
d_call: -
clone_size: few
cdr3_aa: CASRQTGINYGYTF
cdr3_nt: TGTGCCAGCAGGCAAACTGGGATCAACTATGGCTACACCTTC

v_call: TRBV12-3/TRBV12-4
j_call: TRBJ2-4
d_call: -
clone_size: -
cdr3_aa: CASSSGLPSPYF
cdr3_nt: TGTGCCAGCAGTTCCGGACTCCCATCTCCGTACTTC

v_call: TRBV12-3/TRBV12-4
j_call: TRBJ2-5
d_call: -
clone_size: many
cdr3_aa: CASSFPGETQYF
cdr3_nt: TGTGCCAGCAGTTTCCCGGGCGAGACCCAGTACTTC

v_call: TRBV7-9
j_call: TRBJ2-5
d_call: -
clone_size: -
cdr3_aa: CASSPRLGVQETQYF
cdr3_nt: TGTGCCAGCAGCCCCCGATTGGGGGTCCAAGAGACCCAGTACTTC

v_call: TRBV27
j_call: TRBJ2-5
d_call: TRBD2
clone_size: few
cdr3_aa: CASRPHPTSVHQETQYF
cdr3_nt: TGTGCCAGCAGGCCCCATCCGACTAGCGTCCACCAAGAGACCCAGTACTTC

v_call: TRBV20-1
j_call: TRBJ2-1
d_call: TRBD2
clone_size: -
cdr3_aa: CNAIRGGPSEQFF
cdr3_nt: TGCAATGCTATACGGGGGGGCCCATCTGAGCAGTTCTTC

v_call: TRBV6-2/TRBV6-3
j_call: TRBJ1-1
d_call: TRBD1
clone_size: once
cdr3_aa: CASSKQGVVNTEAFF
cdr3_nt: TGTGCCAGCAGTAAACAGGGGGTGGTGAACACTGAAGCTTTCTTT

v_call: TRBV7-2
j_call: TRBJ2-7
d_call: -
clone_size: few
cdr3_aa: CASRNRGAGPLTYEQYF
cdr3_nt: TGTGCCAGCAGGAATCGGGGGGCAGGACCACTGACCTACGAGCAGTACTTC

v_call: TRBV5-1
j_call: TRBJ2-7
d_call: -
clone_size: -
cdr3_aa: CASSPRGTFSGEQYF
cdr3_nt: TGCGCCAGCAGCCCCCGTGGGACATTCTCTGGGGAGCAGTACTTC

v_call: TRBV4-1
j_call: TRBJ1-1
d_call: -
clone_size: -
cdr3_aa: CASQRGRMNTEAFF
cdr3_nt: TGCGCCAGCCAAAGGGGGAGGATGAACACTGAAGCTTTCTTT

v_call: TRBV6-2/TRBV6-3
j_call: TRBJ1-1
d_call: -
clone_size: -
cdr3_aa: CASSRNGAGSPAFF
cdr3_nt: TGTGCCAGCAGCCGTAATGGCGCTGGGAGCCCAGCTTTCTTT

v_call: TRBV4-2
j_call: TRBJ1-5
d_call: -
clone_size: few
cdr3_aa: CASSQDVAVYSNQPQHF
cdr3_nt: TGTGCCAGCAGCCAAGACGTAGCCGTCTATAGCAATCAGCCCCAGCATTTT

v_call: TRBV7-2
j_call: TRBJ1-4
d_call: TRBD1
clone_size: -
cdr3_aa: CASSARTGTNEKLFF
cdr3_nt: TGTGCCAGCAGCGCCCGGACAGGGACTAATGAAAAACTGTTTTTT

v_call: TRBV25-1
j_call: TRBJ1-5
d_call: -
clone_size: few
cdr3_aa: CASSETEINQPQHF
cdr3_nt: TGTGCCAGCAGTGAAACGGAAATTAATCAGCCCCAGCATTTT

v_call: TRBV7-9
j_call: TRBJ2-5
d_call: -
clone_size: -
cdr3_aa: CASRSGTGETQYF
cdr3_nt: TGTGCCAGCAGGAGCGGAACGGGAGAGACCCAGTACTTC

v_call: TRBV9
j_call: TRBJ2-6
d_call: TRBD2
clone_size: -
cdr3_aa: CASTGGQMSSGANVLTF
cdr3_nt: TGTGCCAGCACGGGGGGTCAAATGAGCTCTGGGGCCAACGTCCTGACTTTC

v_call: TRBV7-9
j_call: TRBJ2-7
d_call: -
clone_size: few
cdr3_aa: CASSLDRSKQYF
cdr3_nt: TGTGCCAGCAGCCTTGACAGGTCCAAGCAGTACTTC

v_call: TRBV18
j_call: TRBJ2-1
d_call: -
clone_size: few
cdr3_aa: CASSPSLLNGYNEQFF
cdr3_nt: TGTGCCAGCTCACCATCCTTACTCAATGGATACAATGAGCAGTTCTTC

v_call: TRBV7-2
j_call: TRBJ2-7
d_call: TRBD2
clone_size: -
cdr3_aa: CTSSLESGGSYEQYF
cdr3_nt: TGTACCAGCAGCTTAGAGAGCGGGGGTTCCTACGAGCAGTACTTC

v_call: TRBV7-8
j_call: TRBJ2-5
d_call: -
clone_size: -
cdr3_aa: CASKPSGGGRETQYF
cdr3_nt: TGTGCCAGCAAACCCTCTGGAGGAGGAAGGGAGACCCAGTACTTC

v_call: TRBV29-1
j_call: TRBJ1-4
d_call: -
clone_size: -
cdr3_aa: CSVGGKDFGKLFF
cdr3_nt: TGCAGCGTTGGGGGAAAGGATTTCGGAAAACTGTTTTTT

v_call: TRBV20-1
j_call: TRBJ2-7
d_call: -
clone_size: -
cdr3_aa: CSAPNGPVRTEYYEQYF
cdr3_nt: TGCAGTGCTCCCAATGGGCCCGTGCGGACTGAATATTACGAGCAGTACTTC

v_call: TRBV7-9
j_call: TRBJ1-5
d_call: -
clone_size: few
cdr3_aa: CASSRDPNQPQHF
cdr3_nt: TGTGCCAGCAGCCGAGACCCGAATCAGCCCCAGCATTTT

v_call: TRBV2
j_call: TRBJ1-1
d_call: -
clone_size: -
cdr3_aa: CASREEVDTEAFF
cdr3_nt: TGTGCCAGCCGCGAGGAGGTCGACACTGAAGCTTTCTTT

v_call: TRBV29-1
j_call: TRBJ2-1
d_call: TRBD1
clone_size: few
cdr3_aa: CSATGQDYNEQFF
cdr3_nt: TGCAGCGCCACGGGACAGGACTACAATGAGCAGTTCTTC

v_call: TRBV18
j_call: TRBJ1-2
d_call: -
clone_size: -
cdr3_aa: CASSPLWIYGYTF
cdr3_nt: TGTGCCAGCTCACCACTTTGGATTTATGGCTACACCTTC